This TCR beta chain was documented in a study of blood T cell repertoires in COVID-19. About the research overall: Both acute and convalescent COVID-19 samples were obtained from the United States, Italy and Spain. T cells, B-cell-depleted T cells, or PBMCs supplied cDNA or gDNA.

In the original processing: Amplification of reference gene primers was used by the study to estimate nucleated cell counts. Only in-frame clones appear in the TCRdb table, and some are missing; sequencing was by immunoSEQ multiplex PCR. For V, J and clone size, that table is used; D and trimming come from the DNA. Altogether around 60,000 clones are present, around 90% being singletons, with the ten largest covering roughly 4%. The J segment lost 6 bases and the V segment lost 4 bases, leaving 6 bases of the junction unmatched. Germline V CDR1 and CDR2: ENHRY, SYGVKD. There are 14 residues in the CDR3.

Source material: peripheral blood. The receptor was isolated from a man in his forties or fifties with active COVID-19. The gene calls are TRBV10-3 and TRBJ1-2, with 9 bases fitting TRBD1. This chain's CDR3 is CAISGGQGRNGYTF. CDR3 bases: TGTGCCATCAGTGGGGGACAGGGACGGAATGGCTACACCTTC.